This T cell receptor (beta chain) is drawn from a study of T cell changes during pregnancy in multiple sclerosis. Of note for this clone: Other DNA sequences within the sample encode an identical CDR3.

Method: immunoSEQ multiplex PCR; TCRdb's copy keeps in-frame clones and lacks some. The sample contains more than 80,000 clones, 91% of which appear only once. From germline, CDR1 is SGHNT and CDR2 YYREEE (reference sequence). The CDR3 runs to 13 residues. V shed 4 bases and J shed 1 base, with 8 bases lying between them. The chain joins TRBV5-4 to TRBJ1-2; no clear D. The sequencing used peripheral blood, collected before pregnancy. This clonotype was sampled from a female donor with multiple sclerosis, enrolled in a pregnancy study. The chain's CDR3 is CASSPRGNYGYTF. The CDR3 nucleotides read TGTGCCAGCAGCCCCCGCGGTAACTATGGCTACACCTTC.